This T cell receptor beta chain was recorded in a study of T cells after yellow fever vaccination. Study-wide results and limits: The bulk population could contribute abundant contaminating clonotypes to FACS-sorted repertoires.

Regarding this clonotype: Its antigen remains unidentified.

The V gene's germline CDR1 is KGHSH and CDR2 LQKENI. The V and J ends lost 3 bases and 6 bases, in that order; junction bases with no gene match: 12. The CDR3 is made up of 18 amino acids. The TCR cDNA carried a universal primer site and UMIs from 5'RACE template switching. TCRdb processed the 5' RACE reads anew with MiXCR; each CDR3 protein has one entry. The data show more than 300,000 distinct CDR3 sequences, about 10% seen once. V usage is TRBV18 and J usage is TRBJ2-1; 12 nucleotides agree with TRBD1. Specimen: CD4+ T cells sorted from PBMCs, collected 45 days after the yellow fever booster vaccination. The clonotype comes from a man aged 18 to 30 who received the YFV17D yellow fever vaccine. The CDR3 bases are TGTGCCAGCTCACCCCGAGCCATGGGACAGGGGGCGGGCAATGAGCAGTTCTTC. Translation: CASSPRAMGQGAGNEQFF.